This T cell receptor (beta chain) was sequenced for a study of beta chain features in type 1 diabetes. Expressed TCRB transcripts were sequenced because the isolated RNA had all been reverse transcribed beforehand. Naive, central memory and regulatory T cell samples yielded roughly 3.6 million reads on average. Profiling relied on immunoSEQ multiplex PCR, and the TCRdb table lists in-frame clones only, not all of them. Here the sample spans a few hundred thousand clones, over 12% being singletons. The receptor was isolated from a woman between 18 and 29 years old in good health. The source material was naive CD4+ T cells from blood.

The CDR3 reads CASHTTSGKTVYEQYF. The CDR3 region has the DNA TGTGCCAGCCACACGACTAGCGGCAAAACGGTCTACGAGCAGTACTTC. The V call is TRBV18, the J call TRBJ2-7, with 9 bases aligning to TRBD2. Trimming cost V 8 bases and J 3 bases; bases outside gene matches: 14. The CDR3 runs to 16 residues. Germline V lookup: CDR1 KGHSH, CDR2 LQKENI. The whole variable domain, filled in from reference TRBV18 and TRBJ2-7, reads NAGVMQNPRHLVRRRGQEARLRCSPMKGHSHVYWYRQLPEEGLKFMVYLQKENIIDESGMPKERFSAEFPKEGPSILRIQQVVRGDSAAYFCASHTTSGKTVYEQYFGPGTRLTVT.